This T cell receptor (beta chain) was sequenced in a study of T-cell reconstitution after alpha-beta-depleted transplantation in children. Germline V CDR1 and CDR2: MDHEN, SYDVKM. The V segment lost 6 bases and the J segment 5 bases; nucleotides outside the gene matches: 14. This CDR3 contains 16 residues. This clonotype was seen a handful of times. Unique molecular identifiers featured in how the TCRbeta library was prepared. TCRdb ran MiXCR on the PCR reads and lists one entry per CDR3 protein. Among about 610,000 distinct CDR3 sequences listed, 8% to 11% were seen once. This rearrangement joins TRBV28 to TRBJ2-5; 8 bases fit TRBD1. Sequencing was performed on PBMCs from the stem cell graft donor, taken from the stem cell graft. This clonotype originated in a human donor who donated a stem cell graft to a child with acute myeloid leukemia. The CDR3 reads CASRFTLTGAMETQYF. CDR3 DNA: TGTGCCAGCAGGTTTACCTTGACAGGGGCAATGGAGACCCAGTACTTC.